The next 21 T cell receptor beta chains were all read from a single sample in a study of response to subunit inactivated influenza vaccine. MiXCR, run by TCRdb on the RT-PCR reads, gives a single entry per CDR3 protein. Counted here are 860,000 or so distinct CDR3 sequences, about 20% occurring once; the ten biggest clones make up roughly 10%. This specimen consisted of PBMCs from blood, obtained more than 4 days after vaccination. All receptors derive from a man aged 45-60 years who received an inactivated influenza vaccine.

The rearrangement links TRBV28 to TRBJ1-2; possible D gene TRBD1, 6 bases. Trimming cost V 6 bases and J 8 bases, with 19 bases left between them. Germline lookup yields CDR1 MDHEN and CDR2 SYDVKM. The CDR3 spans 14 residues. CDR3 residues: CASRTKDSHPGYTF. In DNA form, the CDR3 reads TGTGCCAGCAGAACCAAGGACAGCCACCCGGGCTACACCTTC.

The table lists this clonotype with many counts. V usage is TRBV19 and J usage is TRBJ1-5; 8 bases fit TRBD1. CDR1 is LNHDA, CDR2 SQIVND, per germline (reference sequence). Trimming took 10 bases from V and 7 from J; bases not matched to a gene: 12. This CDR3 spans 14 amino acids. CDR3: CATSGTGVGQPQHF. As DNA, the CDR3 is TGTGCCACCTCGGGGACAGGAGTAGGCCAGCCCCAGCATTTT. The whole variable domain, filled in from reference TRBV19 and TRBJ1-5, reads DGGITQSPKYLFRKEGQNVTLSCEQNLNHDAMYWYRQDPGQGLRLIYYSQIVNDFQKGDIAEGYSVSREKKESFPLTVTSAQKNPTAFYLCATSGTGVGQPQHFGDGTRLSIL.

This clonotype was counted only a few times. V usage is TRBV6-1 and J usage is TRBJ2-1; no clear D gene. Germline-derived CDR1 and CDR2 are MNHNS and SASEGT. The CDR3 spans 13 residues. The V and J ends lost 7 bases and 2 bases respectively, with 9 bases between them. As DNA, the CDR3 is TGTGCCAGCAAGAGGAGCGCCTACAATGAGCAGTTCTTC. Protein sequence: CASKRSAYNEQFF.

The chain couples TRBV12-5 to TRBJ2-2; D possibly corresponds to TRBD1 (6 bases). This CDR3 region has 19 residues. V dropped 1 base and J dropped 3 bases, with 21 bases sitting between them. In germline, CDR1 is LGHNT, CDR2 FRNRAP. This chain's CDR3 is CASGLGGIPGHPHTGELFF. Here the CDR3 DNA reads TGTGCTAGTGGTTTGGGGGGGATACCGGGACACCCCCACACCGGGGAGCTGTTTTTT.

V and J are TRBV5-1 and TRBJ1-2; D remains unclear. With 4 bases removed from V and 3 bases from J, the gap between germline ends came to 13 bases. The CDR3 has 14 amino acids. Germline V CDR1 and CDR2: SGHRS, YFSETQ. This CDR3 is CASSPGGQDYGYTF. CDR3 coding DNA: TGCGCCAGCAGCCCGGGAGGGCAAGACTATGGCTACACCTTC.

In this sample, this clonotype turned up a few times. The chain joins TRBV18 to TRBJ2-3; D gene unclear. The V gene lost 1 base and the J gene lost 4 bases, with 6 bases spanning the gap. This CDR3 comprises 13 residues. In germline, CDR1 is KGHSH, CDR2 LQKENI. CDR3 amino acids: CASSPQVSDTQYF. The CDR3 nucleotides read TGTGCCAGCTCACCACAGGTCTCAGATACGCAGTATTTT.

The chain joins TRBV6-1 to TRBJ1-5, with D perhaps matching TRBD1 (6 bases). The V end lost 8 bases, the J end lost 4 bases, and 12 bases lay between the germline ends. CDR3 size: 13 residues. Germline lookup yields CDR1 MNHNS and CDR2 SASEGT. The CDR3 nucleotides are TGTGCCAGCCGGGGGGCAGCTAATCAGCCCCAGCATTTT. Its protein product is CASRGAANQPQHF.

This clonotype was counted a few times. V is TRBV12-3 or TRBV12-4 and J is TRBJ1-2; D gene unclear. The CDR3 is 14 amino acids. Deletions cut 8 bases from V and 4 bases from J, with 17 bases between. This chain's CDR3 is CASRFGGRVYGYTF. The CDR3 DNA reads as TGTGCCAGCCGGTTTGGCGGTCGGGTCTATGGCTACACCTTC.

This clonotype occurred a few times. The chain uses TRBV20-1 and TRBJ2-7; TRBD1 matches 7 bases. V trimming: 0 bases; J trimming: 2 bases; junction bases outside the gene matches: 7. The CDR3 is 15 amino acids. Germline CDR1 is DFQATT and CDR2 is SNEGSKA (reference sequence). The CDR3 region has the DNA TGCAGTGCTAGAGATCGGGAAGGGGGCACCTACGAGCAGTACTTC. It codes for CSARDREGGTYEQYF.

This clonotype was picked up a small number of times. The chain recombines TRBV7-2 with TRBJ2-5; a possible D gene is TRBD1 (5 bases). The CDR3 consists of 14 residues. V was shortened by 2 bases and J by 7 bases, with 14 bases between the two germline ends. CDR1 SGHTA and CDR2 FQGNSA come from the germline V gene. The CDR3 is CASSLSAGKGTQYF. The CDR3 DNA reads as TGTGCCAGCAGCTTATCGGCAGGGAAGGGGACCCAGTACTTC.

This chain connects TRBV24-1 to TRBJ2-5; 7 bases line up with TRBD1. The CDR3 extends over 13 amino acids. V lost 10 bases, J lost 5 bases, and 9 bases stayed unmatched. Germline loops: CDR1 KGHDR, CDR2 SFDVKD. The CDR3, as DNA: TGTGCCACGGGACCACAGGGGCTGGAGACCCAGTACTTC. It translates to CATGPQGLETQYF.

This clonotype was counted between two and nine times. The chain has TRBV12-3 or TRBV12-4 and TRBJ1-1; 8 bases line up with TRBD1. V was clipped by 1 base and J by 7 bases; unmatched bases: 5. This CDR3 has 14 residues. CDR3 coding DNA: TGTGCCAGCAGTTTAGAACCAGGGGGCGGTGAAGCTTTCTTT. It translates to CASSLEPGGGEAFF.

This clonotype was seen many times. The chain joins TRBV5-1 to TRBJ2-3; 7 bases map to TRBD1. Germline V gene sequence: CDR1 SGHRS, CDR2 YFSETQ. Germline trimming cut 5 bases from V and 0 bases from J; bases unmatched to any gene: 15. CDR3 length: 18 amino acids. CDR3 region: CASSSGTAYLASTDTQYF. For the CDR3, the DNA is TGCGCCAGCAGTTCCGGGACAGCTTACCTCGCTAGCACAGATACGCAGTATTTT.

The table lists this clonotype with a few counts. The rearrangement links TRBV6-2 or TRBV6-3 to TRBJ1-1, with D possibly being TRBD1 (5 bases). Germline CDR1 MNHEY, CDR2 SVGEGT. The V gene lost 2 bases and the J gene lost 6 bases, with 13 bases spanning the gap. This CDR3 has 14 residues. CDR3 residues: CASSYTGPRSEAFF. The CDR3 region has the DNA TGTGCCAGCAGTTACACAGGCCCCCGTTCTGAAGCTTTCTTT.

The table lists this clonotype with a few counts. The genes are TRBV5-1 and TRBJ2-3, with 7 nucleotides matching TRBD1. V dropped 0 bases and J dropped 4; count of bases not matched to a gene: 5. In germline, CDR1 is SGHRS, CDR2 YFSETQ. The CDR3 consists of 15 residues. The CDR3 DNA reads TGCGCCAGCAGCTTGGGACAGGGCAGTGCAGATACGCAGTATTTT. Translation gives CASSLGQGSADTQYF. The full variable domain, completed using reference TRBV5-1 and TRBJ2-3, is KAGVTQTPRYLIKTRGQQVTLSCSPISGHRSVSWYQQTPGQGLQFLFEYFSETQRNKGNFPGRFSGRQFSNSRSEMNVSTLELGDSALYLCASSLGQGSADTQYFGPGTRLTVL.

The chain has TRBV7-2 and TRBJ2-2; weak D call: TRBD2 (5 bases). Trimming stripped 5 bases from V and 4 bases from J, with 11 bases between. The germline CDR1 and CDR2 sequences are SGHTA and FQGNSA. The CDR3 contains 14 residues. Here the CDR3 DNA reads TGTGCCAGCAGCACCGGACTTGTCACCGGGGAGCTGTTTTTT. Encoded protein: CASSTGLVTGELFF.

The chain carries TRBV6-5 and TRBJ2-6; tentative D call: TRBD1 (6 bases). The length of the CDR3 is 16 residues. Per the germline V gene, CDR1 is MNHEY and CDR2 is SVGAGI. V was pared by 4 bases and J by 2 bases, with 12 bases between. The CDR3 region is CASSLQGSAGANVLTF. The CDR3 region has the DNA TGTGCCAGCAGTTTACAGGGATCGGCTGGGGCCAACGTCCTGACTTTC.

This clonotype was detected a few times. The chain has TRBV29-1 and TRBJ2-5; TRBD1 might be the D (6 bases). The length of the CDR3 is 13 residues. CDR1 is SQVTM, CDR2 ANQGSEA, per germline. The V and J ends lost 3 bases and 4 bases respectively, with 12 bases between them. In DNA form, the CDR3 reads TGCAGCGTTGAGTACAGGGTAGGAGAGACCCAGTACTTC. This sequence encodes CSVEYRVGETQYF.

The CDR3 sequence: CSVGVQATF. The CDR3 nucleotides are TGCAGCGTTGGGGTACAGGCCACCTTC. This chain connects TRBV29-1 to TRBJ1-2; a weak D match, TRBD1 (5 bases). Deletions cut 4 bases from V and 13 bases from J, with 10 bases between. The CDR3 extends over 9 amino acids. Per the germline V gene, CDR1 is SQVTM and CDR2 is ANQGSEA.

The CDR3 DNA reads as TGTGCCAGCAGCAGGTCTAGCGACCAATCCTACGAGCAGTACTTC. It yields the protein CASSRSSDQSYEQYF. The chain links TRBV5-8 to TRBJ2-7, with a tentative D call TRBD2 (6 bases). Looked up from germline, CDR1 is SGHTS and CDR2 is YDEGEE. V gave up 4 bases and J gave up 1 base, with 15 bases separating them. This CDR3 is 15 amino acids long.

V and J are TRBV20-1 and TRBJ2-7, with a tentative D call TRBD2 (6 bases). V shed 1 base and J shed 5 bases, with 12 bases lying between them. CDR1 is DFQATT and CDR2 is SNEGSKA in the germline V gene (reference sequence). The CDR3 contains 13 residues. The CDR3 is CSARGTNVNEQYF. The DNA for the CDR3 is TGCAGTGCTAGAGGGACTAATGTAAACGAGCAGTACTTC.